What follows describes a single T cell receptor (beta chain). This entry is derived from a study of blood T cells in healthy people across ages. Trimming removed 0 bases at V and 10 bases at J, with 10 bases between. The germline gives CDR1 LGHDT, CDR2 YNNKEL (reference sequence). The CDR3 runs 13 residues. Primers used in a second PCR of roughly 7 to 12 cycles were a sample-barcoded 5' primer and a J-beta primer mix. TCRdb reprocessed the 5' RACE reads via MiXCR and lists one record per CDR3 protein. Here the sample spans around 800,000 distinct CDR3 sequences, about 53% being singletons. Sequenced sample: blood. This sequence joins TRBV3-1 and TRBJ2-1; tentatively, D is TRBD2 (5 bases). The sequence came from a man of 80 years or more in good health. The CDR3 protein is CASSQDDRLEQFF. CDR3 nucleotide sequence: TGTGCCAGCAGCCAAGATGATAGACTAGAGCAGTTCTTC.